Listed below are T cell receptor beta chains from one sample, sequenced in a study of beta chain features in type 1 diabetes. Clones were sequenced by immunoSEQ multiplex PCR, and TCRdb holds only the in-frame ones, with some missing. The sample lists over 90,000 clones, 25% to 35% occurring once. The sample comprised central memory CD4+ T cells from blood. These receptor sequences come from a woman between 18 and 29 years old with type 1 diabetes. Each CDR3 is given with its conserved first and last residue. The D gene is left open where the match is weak. Clone size is stated in some rows and not others, as once, few, many or a class when expanded.

j_gene	v_gene	abundance	d_gene	CDR3aa	CDR3nt
TRBJ1-5	TRBV6-5	few	TRBD1	CASSSGQGGQPQHF	TGTGCCAGCAGTTCCGGACAGGGTGGCCAGCCCCAGCATTTT
TRBJ2-6	TRBV19	-	-	CASSMSGNSGANVLTF	TGTGCCAGTAGTATGTCAGGGAACTCTGGGGCCAACGTCCTGACTTTC
TRBJ2-6	TRBV5-1	-	TRBD1	CASSNTGAGANVLTF	TGCGCCAGCAGTAATACAGGGGCTGGGGCCAACGTCCTGACTTTC
TRBJ1-2	TRBV18	few	TRBD1	CASSPAGQVNYGYTF	TGTGCCAGCTCGCCAGCGGGACAGGTTAACTATGGCTACACCTTC
TRBJ2-7	TRBV2	few	TRBD1	CASILGQGSYEQYF	TGTGCCAGCATTCTAGGACAGGGCTCCTACGAGCAGTACTTC
TRBJ2-1	TRBV7-9	few	-	CASSLAGAAYNEQFF	TGTGCCAGCAGCTTAGCGGGAGCCGCCTACAATGAGCAGTTCTTC
TRBJ2-2	TRBV11-2	few	-	CATRTGNTGELFF	TGTGCCACCCGGACGGGAAACACCGGGGAGCTGTTTTTT
TRBJ1-1	TRBV5-6	-	TRBD1	CASQGAGGRDTEAFF	TGTGCCAGCCAAGGGGCAGGGGGCAGGGACACTGAAGCTTTCTTT
TRBJ2-1	TRBV11-2	-	-	CASSLGRVNYNEQFF	TGTGCCAGCAGCTTAGGGCGGGTTAACTACAATGAGCAGTTCTTC
TRBJ2-3	TRBV6-1	-	TRBD1	CASQVGTGTDTQYF	TGTGCCAGTCAAGTCGGGACAGGGACAGATACGCAGTATTTT
TRBJ2-5	TRBV28	few	TRBD2	CASSPSGATQETQYF	TGTGCCAGCAGTCCTAGCGGGGCTACCCAAGAGACCCAGTACTTC
TRBJ1-1	TRBV18	-	-	CASSPPPAAEAFF	TGTGCCAGCTCACCACCGCCGGCGGCTGAAGCTTTCTTT
TRBJ2-2	TRBV11-2	-	-	CASSLGQVTGELFF	TGTGCCAGCAGTTTAGGGCAGGTCACCGGGGAGCTGTTTTTT
TRBJ2-7	TRBV18	few	-	CASSPPGQGGEQYF	TGTGCCAGCTCACCACCGGGGCAGGGGGGCGAGCAGTACTTC
TRBJ1-2	TRBV5-6	-	-	CASNENRVDGYTF	TGTGCCAGCAATGAAAACAGGGTCGACGGCTACACCTTC
TRBJ2-3	TRBV28	-	TRBD1	CASSITGTGVTDTQYF	TGTGCCAGCAGTATTACCGGGACAGGGGTAACAGATACGCAGTATTTT
TRBJ1-2	TRBV30	-	-	CAWKGVGGSRGRDYGYTF	TGTGCCTGGAAAGGGGTTGGGGGTAGCAGGGGAAGGGACTATGGCTACACCTTC
TRBJ2-6	TRBV30	-	TRBD1	CAWDRVQTSGANVLTF	TGTGCCTGGGACAGGGTACAGACCTCTGGGGCCAACGTCCTGACTTTC
TRBJ2-7	TRBV18	-	TRBD1	CASSPPGQLRYEQYF	TGTGCCAGCTCACCACCGGGACAGCTCCGATACGAGCAGTACTTC
TRBJ1-5	TRBV2	-	-	CASSDRGSGNNQPQHF	TGTGCCAGCAGTGATAGGGGGTCAGGCAACAATCAGCCCCAGCATTTT
TRBJ1-5	TRBV18	few	-	CASSRGRDQPQHF	TGTGCCAGCTCACGGGGGCGCGATCAGCCCCAGCATTTT
TRBJ1-2	TRBV28	few	TRBD1	CASQISTGGIGYGYTF	TGTGCCAGCCAGATCTCAACAGGGGGCATCGGCTATGGCTACACCTTC
TRBJ2-1	TRBV6-5	-	-	CASKGGLADNEQFF	TGTGCCAGCAAAGGGGGTCTTGCTGACAATGAGCAGTTCTTC
TRBJ1-4	TRBV30	few	-	CAWTGLEGEKLFF	TGTGCCTGGACAGGGTTGGAGGGAGAAAAACTGTTTTTT
TRBJ2-1	TRBV30	-	TRBD2	CAWSKEGSGSGVEQFF	TGTGCCTGGAGTAAGGAGGGTAGCGGGAGTGGAGTTGAGCAGTTCTTC
TRBJ2-5	TRBV11-3	-	-	CASSSDGGHQETQYF	TGTGCCAGCAGCTCCGATGGGGGCCACCAAGAGACCCAGTACTTC
TRBJ2-5	TRBV11-2	-	TRBD2	CASSSREGSGRETQYF	TGTGCCAGCAGCTCCCGGGAGGGGAGCGGGAGAGAGACCCAGTACTTC
TRBJ2-7	TRBV30	-	-	CAWSVGAYEQYF	TGTGCCTGGAGTGTGGGAGCCTACGAGCAGTACTTC
TRBJ2-1	TRBV9	-	-	CASSDVEAGDEQFF	TGTGCCAGCAGCGACGTGGAGGCTGGCGATGAGCAGTTCTTC
TRBJ2-1	TRBV15	few	-	CATSRDPTPDNEQFF	TGTGCCACCAGCAGAGACCCCACACCAGACAATGAGCAGTTCTTC
TRBJ1-2	TRBV2	-	-	CASRGQNYGYTF	TGTGCCAGCAGGGGGCAGAACTATGGCTACACCTTC
TRBJ1-1	TRBV5-1	few	-	CASSLGPTGLNTEAFF	TGCGCCAGCAGCTTGGGACCCACAGGGTTGAACACTGAAGCTTTCTTT
TRBJ2-1	TRBV9	-	TRBD2	CASSVGGLAGGPVQGQFF	TGTGCCAGCAGCGTGGGGGGACTAGCGGGAGGGCCTGTACAAGGGCAGTTCTTC
TRBJ2-2	TRBV7-7	-	-	CASSWDSNTGELFF	TGTGCCAGCAGCTGGGACTCGAACACCGGGGAGCTGTTTTTT
TRBJ2-1	TRBV2	-	TRBD2	CASSPRTSSRWCVF	TGTGCCAGCAGTCCTAGGACTAGCTCGAGGTGGTGTGTCTTC
TRBJ2-5	TRBV11-2	-	TRBD2	CASSPGLAAKGWETQYF	TGTGCCAGCAGCCCGGGACTAGCGGCTAAAGGGTGGGAGACCCAGTACTTC
TRBJ2-7	TRBV5-4	few	TRBD1	CASSRKTGTYEQYF	TGTGCCAGCAGCCGGAAGACAGGGACCTACGAGCAGTACTTC
TRBJ2-2	TRBV5-1	-	-	CASSSQGNTGELFF	TGCGCCAGCAGCTCCCAGGGTAACACCGGGGAGCTGTTTTTT
TRBJ1-1	TRBV7-8	-	-	CASSLTNPGANTEAFF	TGTGCCAGCAGCTTGACCAACCCAGGGGCCAACACTGAAGCTTTCTTT
TRBJ2-5	TRBV19	-	TRBD1	CASSTQGQRETQYF	TGTGCCAGTAGTACTCAGGGACAGAGGGAGACCCAGTACTTC
TRBJ2-1	TRBV27	-	-	CASTPSPQSSYNEQFF	TGTGCCAGCACTCCTAGTCCCCAGAGCTCCTACAATGAGCAGTTCTTC
TRBJ1-4	TRBV18	-	TRBD1	CASSRDRGLEKLFF	TGTGCCAGCTCGCGGGACAGGGGGCTTGAAAAACTGTTTTTT
TRBJ1-4	TRBV11-2	few	-	CASSPYRVNEKLFF	TGTGCCAGCAGCCCGTACAGGGTGAATGAAAAACTGTTTTTT
TRBJ2-3	TRBV28	few	TRBD2	CASRGLAREADTQYF	TGTGCCAGCAGGGGACTAGCGAGGGAGGCAGATACGCAGTATTTT
TRBJ2-7	TRBV25-1	few	-	CASSFAGSIAYEQYF	TGTGCCAGCAGTTTCGCAGGCTCCATTGCCTACGAGCAGTACTTC
TRBJ2-1	TRBV5-1	few	-	CASSPPGLSYNEQFF	TGCGCCAGCAGCCCGCCGGGACTCAGCTACAATGAGCAGTTCTTC